This is a list of T cell receptor beta chains from one sample in a study of human T cells and chemical hapten exposure. From the RACE reads, TCRdb called clonotypes with MiXCR, one entry per CDR3 protein. The top ten clones hold around 8.2% of a sample with 300,000 to 350,000 distinct CDR3 sequences, about 7% of them seen once. The sample was whole blood, taken in connection with sensitization to the hapten diphenylcyclopropenone (DPC). The receptors come from a woman between 18 and 29 years old with alopecia areata. Some clones in this sample may be carry-over from other donors' samples. Both conserved end residues are part of each CDR3. A D gene is named only where the DNA matches it firmly. Some rows mark clone size as missing; the rest say once, few, many or name a class of expanded clone.

TRBJ2-5 | few | NA | TRBV5-1 | TGCGCCAGCAGTCGCAGGGCCAACTCTCTCGGAGAGACCCAGTACTTC | CASSRRANSLGETQYF
TRBJ1-2 | NA | NA | TRBV27 | TGTGCCAGCAGTTTATTTGGGGGCGCGGACTATGGCTACACCTTC | CASSLFGGADYGYTF
TRBJ2-4 | NA | TRBD2 | TRBV7-6 | TGTGCCAGCAGCTCACGGGGCGGGGGGCTTTTTGGTGACATTCAGTACTTC | CASSSRGGGLFGDIQYF
TRBJ1-1 | NA | TRBD1 | TRBV6-6 | TGTGCCAGCACCTACAGGGGGGCAAACACTGAAGCTTTCTTT | CASTYRGANTEAFF
TRBJ2-3 | many | TRBD1 | TRBV6-2/TRBV6-3 | TGTGCCAGCAGTTCCCAACAATCCGACGGACAGGGTAACACAGATACGCAGTATTTT | CASSSQQSDGQGNTDTQYF
TRBJ1-5 | many | NA | TRBV27 | TGTGCCAGCAGTTCCCAGACAGGAGAAAACCAGCCCCAGCATTTT | CASSSQTGENQPQHF
TRBJ1-4 | many | TRBD1 | TRBV7-9 | TGTGCCAGCAGCTTATGGGGACAGGGGAATAATGAAAAACTGTTTTTT | CASSLWGQGNNEKLFF
TRBJ2-1 | NA | NA | TRBV4-2 | TGTGCCAGCAGCCCTGCAAGGGGTGGAACGTTCAATGAGCAGTTCTTC | CASSPARGGTFNEQFF
TRBJ1-2 | few | NA | TRBV20-1 | TGCAGTGCTAGCCCCAGGGGCGACTATGGCTACACCTTC | CSASPRGDYGYTF
TRBJ2-1 | few | NA | TRBV4-3 | TGCGCCAGCAGCCAAGATCTTACTAACAATGAGCAGTTCTTC | CASSQDLTNNEQFF
TRBJ1-1 | few | NA | TRBV5-1 | TGCGCCAGCAGCTTGTGGGAACAGGGGAACACTGAAGCTTTCTTT | CASSLWEQGNTEAFF
TRBJ1-1 | few | NA | TRBV27 | TGTGCCAGCAGTTTATCGTTCCACACTGAAGCTTTCTTT | CASSLSFHTEAFF
TRBJ1-1 | few | NA | TRBV20-1 | TGCAGTGTTAAATTGGGGGGCGCGAACACTGAAGCTTTCTTT | CSVKLGGANTEAFF
TRBJ1-1 | few | TRBD1 | TRBV18 | TGTGCCAGCTCACCGACAGGGGGCGACACTGAAGCTTTCTTT | CASSPTGGDTEAFF
TRBJ1-3 | NA | NA | TRBV5-1 | TGCGCCAGCAGCTTGGGACCGCTAAGCTCTGGAAACACCATATATTTT | CASSLGPLSSGNTIYF